The T cell receptor beta chain described here comes from a study of blood T cell repertoires in COVID-19. Study-wide context: T cells, B-cell-depleted T cells, or PBMCs supplied cDNA or gDNA.

Germline CDR1 SGHTA, CDR2 FQGTGA. V was trimmed by 6 bases and J by 5 bases, leaving 19 bases between them. This CDR3 has 15 residues. Produced via immunoSEQ multiplex PCR; TCRdb's table is partial and in-frame only. The sample consists of approximately 25,000 clones, approximately 85% of them appearing once. This sequence originates from a human donor in a cohort sampled during active COVID-19. The chain employs TRBV7-3 and TRBJ1-1, with D maybe TRBD1 (6 bases). Sequencing was done on a sample of peripheral blood. The CDR3 spells CASSAVGRGITEAFF. DNA for the CDR3: TGTGCCAGCAGTGCTGTGGGCAGGGGAATTACTGAAGCTTTCTTT.